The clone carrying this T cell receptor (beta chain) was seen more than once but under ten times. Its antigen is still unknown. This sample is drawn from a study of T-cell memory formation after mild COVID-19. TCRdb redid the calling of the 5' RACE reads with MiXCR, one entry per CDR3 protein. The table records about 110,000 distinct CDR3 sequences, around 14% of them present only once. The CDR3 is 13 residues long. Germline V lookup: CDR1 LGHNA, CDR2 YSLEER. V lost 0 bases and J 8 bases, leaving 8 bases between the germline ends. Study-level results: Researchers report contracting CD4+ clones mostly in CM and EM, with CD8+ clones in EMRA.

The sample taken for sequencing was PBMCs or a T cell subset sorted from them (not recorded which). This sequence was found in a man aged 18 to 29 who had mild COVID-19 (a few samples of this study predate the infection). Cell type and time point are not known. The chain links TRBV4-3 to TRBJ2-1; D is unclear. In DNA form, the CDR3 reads TGCGCCAGCAGCCAAGATCGGACCTATGAGCAGTTCTTC. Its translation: CASSQDRTYEQFF.